These T cell receptor beta chains were read from a single sample in a study of T-cell reconstitution after alpha-beta-depleted transplantation in children. TCRdb re-derived calls from the PCR reads in MiXCR, one entry per CDR3 protein. The sample contains about 200,000 distinct CDR3 sequences, approximately 8.4% of which appear only once. This specimen consisted of PBMCs, mostly from graft donor cells, obtained 360 days after TCRalphabeta/CD19-depleted stem cell transplant. The source of these receptors is a male patient aged 2-15 years who had a stem cell transplant for acute myeloid leukemia, so the T cells may come from the graft donor. Both conserved end residues are part of each CDR3. The D gene is left open where the match is weak. Clone size appears in some rows only: once, few, many, or a class for an expanded clone.

v_call,j_call,d_call,clone_size,cdr3_aa,cdr3_nt
TRBV20-1,TRBJ2-5,.,many,CSARIGTLFLGAQYF,TGCAGTGCTAGAATAGGGACTTTGTTCTTAGGGGCCCAGTACTTC
TRBV11-3,TRBJ2-1,.,few,CASSQRGGRSSYNEQFF,TGTGCCAGCAGCCAAAGGGGTGGGAGGAGCTCCTACAATGAGCAGTTCTTC
TRBV4-3,TRBJ2-1,.,few,CASSQEGDNAYNEQFF,TGCGCCAGCAGCCAAGAGGGGGACAATGCCTACAATGAGCAGTTCTTC
TRBV20-1,TRBJ2-3,TRBD1,many,CSAHRDRAYDTQYF,TGCAGTGCTCACCGGGACAGGGCCTACGATACGCAGTATTTT
TRBV2,TRBJ2-3,.,.,CASRVPLSGHTQYF,TGTGCCAGCAGAGTACCCCTTTCGGGGCATACGCAGTATTTT
TRBV20-1,TRBJ2-3,TRBD2,many,CSAAPGGGIADTQYF,TGCAGTGCTGCCCCTGGGGGAGGGATTGCAGATACGCAGTATTTT
TRBV12-3/TRBV12-4,TRBJ1-2,.,many,CASSLSDFYGYTF,TGTGCCAGCAGTTTGAGCGATTTCTATGGCTACACCTTC
TRBV7-3,TRBJ2-3,TRBD2,.,CASSPAGGPYDTQYF,TGTGCCAGCAGTCCCGCGGGAGGGCCTTATGATACGCAGTATTTT
TRBV7-6,TRBJ2-3,TRBD2,few,CASKLAANTDTQYF,TGTGCCAGCAAACTAGCGGCGAACACAGATACGCAGTATTTT
TRBV11-1,TRBJ2-5,.,few,CASSPVSTWRETQYF,TGTGCCAGCAGTCCCGTTTCCACCTGGCGGGAGACCCAGTACTTC
TRBV6-5,TRBJ2-3,.,many,CASSSMTPLSTDTQYF,TGTGCCAGCAGTTCCATGACACCCTTGAGCACAGATACGCAGTATTTT
TRBV12-3/TRBV12-4,TRBJ1-3,.,.,CASSFNTGNTIYF,TGTGCCAGCAGTTTTAATACGGGAAACACCATATATTTT
TRBV20-1,TRBJ2-3,TRBD1,many,CSAADRDDTQYF,TGCAGTGCAGCTGACAGGGATGATACGCAGTATTTT
TRBV2,TRBJ2-1,.,many,CASREGPYNEQFF,TGTGCCAGCAGGGAGGGCCCCTACAATGAGCAGTTCTTC
TRBV18,TRBJ1-1,.,.,CASSPNPESTEAFF,TGTGCCAGCTCACCAAATCCCGAGAGCACTGAAGCTTTCTTT
TRBV29-1,TRBJ2-6,.,many,CSVGGSSGANVLTF,TGCAGCGTTGGGGGTAGCTCTGGGGCCAACGTCCTGACTTTC
TRBV5-1,TRBJ2-1,.,.,CASTQYRNEQFF,TGCGCCAGCACCCAATACAGGAATGAGCAGTTCTTC
TRBV7-8,TRBJ1-2,.,.,CASSLAGRGEGYTF,TGTGCCAGCAGCTTAGCAGGCAGGGGAGAAGGCTACACCTTC
TRBV11-3,TRBJ1-1,.,.,CASSREPNTEAFF,TGTGCCAGCAGCCGGGAACCGAACACTGAAGCTTTCTTT
TRBV29-1,TRBJ2-5,.,many,CSVEGPGKEETQYF,TGCAGCGTTGAAGGTCCAGGGAAGGAAGAGACCCAGTACTTC
TRBV10-3,TRBJ1-2,.,many,CATAGEAYGYTF,TGTGCCACCGCCGGGGAGGCCTATGGCTACACCTTC
TRBV5-1,TRBJ2-7,.,few,CASTGPSYEQYF,TGCGCCAGCACGGGACCGTCCTACGAGCAGTACTTC
TRBV30,TRBJ2-1,TRBD2,.,CAWSPLLAYEQFF,TGTGCCTGGAGCCCCCTACTAGCGTACGAGCAGTTCTTC
TRBV18,TRBJ2-1,.,.,CASSPPAGVAEQFF,TGTGCCAGCTCACCACCGGCAGGGGTGGCTGAGCAGTTCTTC
TRBV5-1,TRBJ2-1,TRBD2,many,CASKGTSGGVGYNEQFF,TGCGCCAGCAAAGGGACTAGCGGGGGCGTGGGGTACAATGAGCAGTTCTTC
TRBV20-1,TRBJ2-1,.,.,CSAAGTGSYNEQFF,TGCAGTGCTGCCGGGACGGGCTCCTACAATGAGCAGTTCTTC
TRBV20-1,TRBJ2-1,TRBD2,.,CSARSSGRALSYNEQFF,TGCAGTGCTAGATCCAGCGGGAGGGCCCTCTCCTACAATGAGCAGTTCTTC
TRBV12-3/TRBV12-4,TRBJ2-3,TRBD1,.,CASSAQGARTDTQYF,TGTGCCAGCAGTGCGCAGGGGGCTCGCACAGATACGCAGTATTTT
TRBV7-2,TRBJ1-3,.,.,CASSLVGRTGNTIYF,TGTGCCAGCAGCTTAGTGGGACGGACTGGAAACACCATATATTTT
TRBV4-1,TRBJ1-2,.,few,CASSQTPGTEYGYTF,TGCGCCAGCAGCCAAACGCCGGGTACGGAGTATGGCTACACCTTC
TRBV20-1,TRBJ2-7,TRBD2,few,CSATAAGTSGYEQYF,TGCAGTGCTACGGCAGCCGGGACTAGCGGCTACGAGCAGTACTTC
TRBV10-2,TRBJ2-7,.,many,CASSEAGTYEQYF,TGCGCCAGCAGTGAAGCAGGGACCTACGAGCAGTACTTC
TRBV12-3/TRBV12-4,TRBJ2-7,TRBD2,many,CASSLRERAYEQYF,TGTGCCAGCAGTTTGCGGGAGAGAGCCTACGAGCAGTACTTC
TRBV29-1,TRBJ2-1,.,many,CSVVGGPPSYNEQFF,TGCAGCGTTGTGGGGGGGCCACCTTCCTACAATGAGCAGTTCTTC
TRBV12-3/TRBV12-4,TRBJ2-5,.,many,CASSFRQETQYF,TGTGCCAGCAGTTTCAGGCAAGAGACCCAGTACTTC
TRBV20-1,TRBJ1-5,.,many,CSASAGIRNQPQHF,TGCAGTGCTAGTGCGGGGATCCGCAATCAGCCCCAGCATTTT
TRBV15,TRBJ1-4,.,few,CATSRDRSTSNEKLFF,TGTGCCACCAGCAGAGATCGATCCACCAGTAATGAAAAACTGTTTTTT
TRBV5-1,TRBJ2-3,.,many,CASSRLVGSDTQYF,TGCGCCAGCAGCCGGCTGGTAGGGTCAGATACGCAGTATTTT
TRBV4-2,TRBJ1-2,.,.,CASSQESGVNYGYTF,TGTGCCAGCAGCCAAGAAAGTGGTGTAAACTATGGCTACACCTTC
TRBV7-6,TRBJ1-2,TRBD1,many,CASSLERGGVLGYTF,TGTGCCAGCAGCTTAGAGAGAGGGGGCGTTCTTGGCTACACCTTC
TRBV3-1,TRBJ2-2,.,.,CASGVYTGELFF,TGTGCCAGCGGGGTCTACACCGGGGAGCTGTTTTTT
TRBV29-1,TRBJ1-1,.,many,CSVFRRLNTEAFF,TGCAGCGTTTTTAGAAGGCTGAACACTGAAGCTTTCTTT
TRBV5-1,TRBJ2-5,.,few,CASSSDSTPQETQYF,TGCGCCAGCAGCTCCGACTCGACCCCCCAAGAGACCCAGTACTTC
TRBV7-2,TRBJ2-1,.,few,CASSLIGPNEQFF,TGTGCCAGCAGCTTGATAGGGCCGAATGAGCAGTTCTTC
TRBV12-3/TRBV12-4,TRBJ2-6,.,few,CASSYDGVTNVLTF,TGTGCCAGCAGCTACGACGGGGTAACCAACGTCCTGACTTTC
TRBV3-1,TRBJ2-5,.,.,CASRAGGPSRETQYF,TGTGCCAGCAGGGCTGGAGGGCCTAGTCGAGAGACCCAGTACTTC
TRBV11-2,TRBJ2-3,TRBD2,.,CASSLENIGRATDTQYF,TGTGCCAGCAGCTTAGAAAATATCGGGAGGGCCACAGATACGCAGTATTTT
TRBV5-1,TRBJ2-7,TRBD1,few,CASSSATGAYEQYF,TGCGCCAGCAGCTCCGCTACAGGGGCCTACGAGCAGTACTTC
TRBV3-1,TRBJ1-4,.,.,CASSQAGTNEKLFF,TGTGCCAGCAGCCAGGCCGGGACTAATGAAAAACTGTTTTTT
TRBV20-1,TRBJ2-1,.,.,CSARDSVGVFYNEQFF,TGCAGTGCTAGAGATTCCGTGGGGGTCTTTTACAATGAGCAGTTCTTC
TRBV12-3/TRBV12-4,TRBJ1-1,.,many,CASSKTGNTEAFF,TGTGCCAGCAGCAAGACAGGGAACACTGAAGCTTTCTTT
TRBV29-1,TRBJ2-7,TRBD1,many,CSVGKLDRVAQYF,TGCAGCGTTGGGAAGCTCGACAGGGTGGCGCAGTACTTC
TRBV12-3/TRBV12-4,TRBJ2-3,.,many,CASSLGRQGAQYF,TGTGCCAGCAGCCTAGGGCGTCAAGGGGCGCAGTATTTT
TRBV7-9,TRBJ2-3,.,few,CASNMETLRPSTDTQYF,TGTGCCAGCAACATGGAGACTCTCAGACCTAGCACAGATACGCAGTATTTT
TRBV13,TRBJ2-3,TRBD2,.,CASSPGLAGGMDTQYF,TGTGCCAGCAGCCCGGGACTAGCGGGGGGCATGGATACGCAGTATTTT